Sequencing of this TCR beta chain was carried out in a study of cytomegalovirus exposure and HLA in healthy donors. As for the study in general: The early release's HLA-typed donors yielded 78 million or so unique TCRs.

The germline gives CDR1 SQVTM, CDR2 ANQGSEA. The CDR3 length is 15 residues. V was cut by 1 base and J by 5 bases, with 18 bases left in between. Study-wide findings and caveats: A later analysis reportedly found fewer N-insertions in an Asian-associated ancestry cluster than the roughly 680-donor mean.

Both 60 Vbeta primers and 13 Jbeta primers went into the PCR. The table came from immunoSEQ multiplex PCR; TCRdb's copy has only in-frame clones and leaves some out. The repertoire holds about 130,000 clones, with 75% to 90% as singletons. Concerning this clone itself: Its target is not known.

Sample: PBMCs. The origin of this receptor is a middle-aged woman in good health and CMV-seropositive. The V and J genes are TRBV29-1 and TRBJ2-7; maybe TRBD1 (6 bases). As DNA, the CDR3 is TGCAGCGTTGAAGGGGGGCAGGGGTTCAGGAACGAGCAGTACTTC. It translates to CSVEGGQGFRNEQYF.